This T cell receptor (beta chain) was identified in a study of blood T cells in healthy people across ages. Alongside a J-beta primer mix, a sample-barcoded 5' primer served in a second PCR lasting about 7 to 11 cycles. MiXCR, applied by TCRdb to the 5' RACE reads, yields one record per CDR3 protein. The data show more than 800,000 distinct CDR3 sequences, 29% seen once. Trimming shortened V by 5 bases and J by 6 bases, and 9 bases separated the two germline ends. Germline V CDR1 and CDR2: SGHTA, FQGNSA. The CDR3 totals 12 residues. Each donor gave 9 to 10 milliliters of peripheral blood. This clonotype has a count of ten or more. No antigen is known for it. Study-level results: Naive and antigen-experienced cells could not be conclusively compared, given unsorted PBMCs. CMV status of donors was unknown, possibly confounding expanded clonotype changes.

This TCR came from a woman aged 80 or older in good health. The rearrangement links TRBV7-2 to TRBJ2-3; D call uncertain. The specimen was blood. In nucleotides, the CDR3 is TGTGCCAGCAGCGCGATACGTGATACGCAGTATTTT. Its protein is CASSAIRDTQYF.